These T cell receptor beta chains were read from a single sample in a study of OX40 agonist ivuxolimab in advanced cancers. The repertoire was sequenced with immunoSEQ multiplex PCR; TCRdb's copy has only in-frame clones and lacks some. The table records tens of thousands of clones, roughly four fifths of them present only once. The sample here was CD4+ or CD8+ T cells sorted from blood, taken in a trial of the OX40 agonist ivuxolimab. Receptors were obtained from an adult with an advanced solid tumor such as melanoma, head and neck, liver or kidney cancer. Each CDR3 is given with its conserved first and last residue. D genes are given only for firm matches. The size field is filled for only some rows; it gives once, few, many or a size class.

j_call d_call clone_size v_call cdr3_aa cdr3_nt
TRBJ1-1 TRBD1 few TRBV11-2 CASSIAFRQGGTEAFF TGTGCCAGCAGCATCGCCTTCCGACAGGGCGGCACTGAAGCTTTCTTT
TRBJ1-3 . once TRBV4-3 CASSQDLGQLISSGNTIYF TGCGCCAGCAGCCAAGATCTTGGGCAGCTTATTAGCTCTGGAAACACCATATATTTT
TRBJ1-2 . . TRBV6-5 CASSRLAEGYTF TGTGCCAGCAGTCGGCTTGCTGAAGGCTACACCTTC
TRBJ2-2 TRBD1 . TRBV11-1 CASSQGQGAGELFF TGTGCCAGCAGCCAGGGACAGGGGGCCGGGGAGCTGTTTTTT
TRBJ1-5 . . TRBV10-1 CASHAGTRNQPQHF TGCGCCAGCCATGCGGGGACGCGCAATCAGCCCCAGCATTTT
TRBJ2-7 . . TRBV19 CASSIRGRNSYEQYF TGTGCCAGTAGTATCCGGGGGAGAAATTCCTACGAGCAGTACTTC
TRBJ1-5 . . TRBV5-6 CASSLDSGNQPQHF TGTGCCAGCAGCTTGGATTCAGGCAATCAGCCCCAGCATTTT
TRBJ1-6 . . TRBV7-7 CASSSNFNSPLHF TGTGCTAGCAGCTCGAATTTTAATTCACCCCTCCACTTT
TRBJ2-5 . . TRBV5-1 CASSLTGYETQYF TGCGCCAGCAGCTTGACGGGCTACGAGACCCAGTACTTC
TRBJ1-6 . . TRBV25-1 CASSELGPSSYNSPLHF TGTGCCAGCAGTGAATTGGGACCTAGCTCCTATAATTCACCCCTCCACTTT
TRBJ2-4 . few TRBV18 CASSGALLNIQYF TGTGCCAGCTCCGGGGCGTTGCTCAACATTCAGTACTTC
TRBJ1-1 . . TRBV5-1 CASSLLVGTEAFF TGCGCCAGCAGCTTGTTAGTAGGCACTGAAGCTTTCTTT
TRBJ2-4 TRBD2 . TRBV7-2 CASSLTRLAVNSKNIQYF TGTGCCAGCAGCTTAACCCGACTAGCGGTAAACTCCAAAAACATTCAGTACTTC
TRBJ1-5 . . TRBV2 CASSGSSRNQPQHF TGTGCCAGCAGTGGTTCATCTCGGAATCAGCCCCAGCATTTT
TRBJ2-7 . . TRBV30 CAWRQGGYEQYF TGTGCCTGGAGGCAGGGCGGATACGAGCAGTACTTC
TRBJ2-1 TRBD1 . TRBV5-1 CASSSTGQGYNEQFF TGCGCCAGCAGTTCGACCGGACAGGGTTACAATGAGCAGTTCTTC